This T cell receptor (beta chain) derives from a study of blood T cell repertoires in COVID-19. CDR3 length: 15 amino acids. The germline gives CDR1 LGHDT, CDR2 YNNKEL (reference sequence). Trimming removed 4 bases from V and 3 bases from J; junction bases left unmatched: 6. Some clones are missing from TCRdb's copy, which holds only in-frame ones; the method was immunoSEQ multiplex PCR. This sample carries 220,000 or so clones, about 83% of them seen once, and the ten largest clones take over 2%. Two negative PCRs, clearance, or symptom resolution had been documented for recovered Cohort 3 donors. The chain links TRBV3-1 (or the pseudogene TRBV3-2) to TRBJ2-3, with 8 bases fitting TRBD2. This clonotype originated in a woman aged 50 to 65 who had recovered from COVID-19. Sequencing used PBMCs or T cells enriched from blood (not recorded which). The CDR3 bases are TGTGCCAGCAGCCCGGGGGGGGGCGAAACAGATACGCAGTATTTT. Amino acid sequence: CASSPGGGETDTQYF.